Each of the 22 T cell receptor beta chains below was sequenced from the same sample in a study of shared clonotypes between healthy human individuals. The method was immunoSEQ multiplex PCR; TCRdb's version includes in-frame clones alone and lacks a portion of them. The table shows 2 million to 2.5 million clones, with 80% to 95% occurring only once. The sequencing sample was made of naive CD4+ T cells from PBMCs. Subset: CD45RA+ positively selected. The receptor set was obtained from a young man in good health. Some clones in this sample may be carry-over from other donors' samples.

This chain connects TRBV28 to TRBJ1-1; possible D gene TRBD1, 6 bases. The CDR3 covers 16 residues. Per germline, CDR1 MDHEN and CDR2 SYDVKM. The V gene lost 7 bases and the J gene lost 0 bases, with 18 bases spanning the gap. The CDR3, as DNA: TGTGCCAGCACCCCCCGGGGGGCAGGTTTGAACACTGAAGCTTTCTTT. This codes for CASTPRGAGLNTEAFF.

This chain uses TRBV2 with TRBJ2-7; tentatively, D is TRBD1 or TRBD2 (5 bases each). The length of the CDR3 is 16 residues. Germline loops: CDR1 SNHLY, CDR2 FYNNEI. Trimming took off 4 bases at V and 5 bases at J, with 21 bases between the two ends. The CDR3 sequence is CASSAQSGVPGNEQYF. The DNA of the CDR3 is TGTGCCAGCAGTGCACAGAGCGGAGTGCCAGGGAACGAGCAGTACTTC.

This clone has just one count. This chain connects TRBV6-1 to TRBJ1-2; TRBD1 might be the D (6 bases). Trimming cost V 4 bases and J 8 bases, with 14 bases left between them. The CDR3 has 13 amino acids. Germline-derived CDR1 and CDR2 are MNHNS and SASEGT. Written as DNA, the CDR3 is TGTGCCAGCAGTGTTTTCGGGGGCGACGGCTACACCTTC. Its protein is CASSVFGGDGYTF.

The chain couples TRBV4-2 to TRBJ1-5; D uncertain. Trimming shortened V by 0 bases and J by 0 bases, and 9 bases separated the two germline ends. Germline CDR1 reads LGHNA; CDR2 reads YNFKEQ. There are 16 residues in the CDR3. CDR3 sequence: CASSQDGRNSNQPQHF. CDR3 DNA: TGTGCCAGCAGCCAAGATGGCAGGAATAGCAATCAGCCCCAGCATTTT.

This clone was observed once. The chain couples TRBV4-1 to TRBJ1-3; D not certain. The CDR3 length is 16 residues. Germline values: CDR1 MGHRA, CDR2 YSYEKL. The V and J ends lost 3 bases and 0 bases respectively, with 12 bases between them. CDR3 loop: CASSQVDTRSGNTIYF. CDR3 nucleotides: TGCGCCAGCAGCCAGGTCGACACCCGCTCTGGAAACACCATATATTTT.

A note on this clone: Other DNA sequences in this specimen translate into the identical CDR3. V is TRBV5-1 and J is TRBJ1-2; possible D gene TRBD1, 6 bases. The CDR3 has 13 amino acids. The V and J ends lost 0 bases and 7 bases respectively, with 10 bases between them. Germline CDR1 SGHRS, CDR2 YFSETQ. CDR3 region: CASSLAGEGGYTF. Written as DNA, the CDR3 is TGCGCCAGCAGCTTGGCAGGGGAGGGTGGCTACACCTTC.

This clone was counted once. The chain links TRBV6-1 to TRBJ1-3; perhaps TRBD1 as D (6 bases). Germline CDR1 MNHNS, CDR2 SASEGT. Deletions cut 6 bases from V and 0 bases from J, with 12 bases between. The CDR3 contains 15 residues. The CDR3 here is CASRDTGSSGNTIYF. CDR3 coding DNA: TGTGCCAGCAGGGATACAGGGAGCTCTGGAAACACCATATATTTT.

A word on this clone: Other DNA sequences in this sample translate to the same CDR3. CDR3 protein: CASSSDRSYEQYF. In nucleotides, the CDR3 is TGCGCCAGCAGCTCGGACAGGAGTTACGAGCAGTACTTC. V gene TRBV5-1 combines with J gene TRBJ2-7, with 7 bases matching TRBD1. Trimming at V came to 3 bases and at J to 4 bases, leaving 4 bases not matched to a gene. This CDR3 comprises 13 residues. Per germline, CDR1 SGHRS and CDR2 YFSETQ.

This clone was detected only once. The sample contains more than one DNA sequence encoding this CDR3. This sequence joins TRBV11-2 and TRBJ2-2; no reliable D call. This CDR3 comprises 11 residues. Germline-derived CDR1 and CDR2 are SGHAT and FQNNGV. V lost 5 bases and J lost 6, with 4 bases in between. The CDR3 region is CASSRPGELFF. The CDR3 bases are TGTGCCAGCAGCCGCCCCGGGGAGCTGTTTTTT.

J is TRBJ1-5 and V is TRBV27, with D possibly TRBD1 on 6 matching bases. The germline V and J ends were trimmed by 2 bases and 2 bases, with 10 bases remaining between them. Germline CDR1 is MNHEY and CDR2 is SMNVEV (reference sequence). CDR3 size: 15 residues. CDR3 protein: CASSLAGAGNQPQHF. As DNA, the CDR3 is TGTGCCAGCAGTTTAGCGGGGGCTGGCAATCAGCCCCAGCATTTT.

J is TRBJ2-5 and V is TRBV5-4; TRBD2 is a possible D gene (5 bases). The V and J ends lost 0 bases and 5 bases respectively, with 14 bases between them. CDR3 length: 15 residues. Germline CDR1 reads SGHNT; CDR2 reads YYREEE (reference sequence). This CDR3 reads CASSLVRGSRETQYF. CDR3 nucleotide sequence: TGTGCCAGCAGCTTGGTACGAGGGAGTAGGGAGACCCAGTACTTC.

In regard to this clone: Other DNA sequences within the sample encode an identical CDR3. The V gene is TRBV28, the J gene TRBJ1-2; D gene unclear. This CDR3 comprises 11 residues. Germline V gene lookup returns CDR1 MDHEN and CDR2 SYDVKM. The ends were cut back, 6 bases at V and 5 bases at J, with 7 bases in the middle. The CDR3 DNA is TGTGCCAGCAGCCAAACTTATGGCTACACCTTC. It specifies CASSQTYGYTF.

The genes are TRBV12-5 and TRBJ2-3; 12 bases line up with TRBD2. The length of the CDR3 is 17 residues. Trimming cost V 0 bases and J 0 bases; bases outside gene matches: 1. Germline V gene lookup returns CDR1 LGHNT and CDR2 FRNRAP. Written as DNA, the CDR3 is TGTGCTAGTGGTTTGGTTGGACTAGCGGGAAGCACAGATACGCAGTATTTT. Amino acids: CASGLVGLAGSTDTQYF.

This clone was detected a few times. This chain connects TRBV30 to TRBJ1-1; D gene unclear. Between the trimmed V and J ends, which lost 0 bases and 12 bases, there was a span of 20 bases. The CDR3 is 14 amino acids. Germline CDR1 is GTSNPN and CDR2 is SVGIG (reference sequence). CDR3 sequence: CAWSVLSVGPNPFF. CDR3 coding DNA: TGTGCCTGGAGTGTACTTTCGGTGGGCCCCAATCCTTTCTTT.

The CDR3: CASTLTSGDYNEQFF. CDR3 sequence (DNA): TGTGCCAGCACCTTGACTAGCGGGGACTACAATGAGCAGTTCTTC. V is TRBV7-2 and J is TRBJ2-1, with 11 bases matching TRBD2. Germline lookup yields CDR1 SGHTA and CDR2 FQGNSA. The V and J ends lost 7 bases and 3 bases, in that order; junction bases with no gene match: 5. CDR3 length equals 15 residues.

To note about this clone: This same CDR3 is encoded by further DNA sequences in the sample. V is TRBV18 and J is TRBJ2-2, with D tentatively TRBD1 or TRBD2 (5 bases each). CDR3 length: 14 amino acids. V dropped 3 bases and J dropped 4 bases, with 9 bases sitting between them. Germline V CDR1 and CDR2: KGHSH, LQKENI. The chain's CDR3 is CASSPPGRTGELFF. The CDR3 coding sequence is TGTGCCAGCTCACCCCCGGGGCGCACCGGGGAGCTGTTTTTT.

V is TRBV7-8 and J is TRBJ2-1; TRBD2 agrees at 9 bases. The CDR3 loop spans 17 amino acids. Germline lookup yields CDR1 SGHVS and CDR2 FQNEAQ. J gave up 0 bases and V 1 base, and 4 bases lay outside the gene matches. CDR3 nucleotides: TGTGCCAGCAGCTTAGGCCTTAGCGGGAGCTCCTACAATGAGCAGTTCTTC. Protein: CASSLGLSGSSYNEQFF.

The chain links TRBV6-5 to TRBJ2-5; no firm D call. The CDR3 runs 13 residues. The V gene lost 6 bases and the J gene lost 1 base, with 9 bases spanning the gap. CDR1 and CDR2 (germline): MNHEY, SVGAGI. The CDR3 here is CASRRPGQETQYF. CDR3 bases: TGTGCCAGCAGACGTCCGGGCCAAGAGACCCAGTACTTC.

The rearrangement joins TRBV13 to TRBJ2-5; the match to TRBD2 covers 11 bases. The CDR3 consists of 15 residues. From germline, CDR1 is PRHDT and CDR2 FYEKMQ (reference sequence). The junction had 13 bases not matched to a gene; V was cut back by 7 bases and J by 9 bases. CDR3 protein: CASTFRLAGPLAQYF. The DNA for the CDR3 is TGTGCCAGCACCTTTAGACTAGCGGGACCTTTGGCCCAGTACTTC.

This chain links TRBV7-9 with TRBJ2-2; TRBD1 matches 7 bases. V lost 10 bases to trimming and J lost 4 bases; unmatched junction nucleotides: 6. Per the germline V gene, CDR1 is SEHNR and CDR2 is FQNEAQ (reference sequence). CDR3 length: 13 amino acids. CDR3 sequence (DNA): TGTGCCACCGACAGGGAAGCCACCGGGGAGCTGTTTTTT. Amino acid sequence: CATDREATGELFF.

This clone has only one observation. The chain has TRBV7-9 and TRBJ2-1; D is unresolved. Trimming stripped 0 bases from V and 2 bases from J, with 11 bases between. Per the germline V gene, CDR1 is SEHNR and CDR2 is FQNEAQ (reference sequence). There are 16 residues in the CDR3. CDR3 nucleotide sequence: TGTGCCAGCAGCTTAGCCCCCTCGATACCCTACAATGAGCAGTTCTTC. It codes for CASSLAPSIPYNEQFF.

The chain has TRBV9 and TRBJ1-2; D remains unclear. From germline, CDR1 is SGDLS and CDR2 YYNGEE. The CDR3 is 12 residues long. Trimming removed 0 bases at V and 3 bases at J, with 3 bases between. The CDR3 is CASSVGYYGYTF. CDR3 in DNA: TGTGCCAGCAGCGTAGGATACTATGGCTACACCTTC.